The entry below gives a single T cell receptor beta chain sequence along with its context. Only in-frame clones appear in the TCRdb table, and some are missing; sequencing was by immunoSEQ multiplex PCR. This table has roughly 120,000 clones, around 89% appearing once. The sample belongs to a study of PD-L1 blockade in urothelial cancer. For the study at large: The number of prior chemotherapy regimens per patient was 0 to 3.

Trimming removed 4 bases from V and 2 bases from J; junction bases left unmatched: 10. CDR1 SGHDT and CDR2 YYEEEE come from the germline V gene. This CDR3 region has 16 residues. Time point described: peripheral blood 6 weeks after treatment start. The sample in question was PBMCs, obtained around atezolizumab (anti-PD-L1) treatment. V and J are TRBV5-6 and TRBJ2-3, with TRBD2 identical over 7 bases. The source of this sequence is a man in his 60s with urothelial cancer. The DNA of the CDR3 is TGTGCCAGCAGCGGGGGACTATTAATGAACACAGATACGCAGTATTTT. This sequence encodes CASSGGLLMNTDTQYF.